Below, 10 T cell receptor beta chains from the same sample are listed, as sequenced in a study of T cell repertoires in cytomegalovirus infection. TCRdb called the reads again in MiXCR, with one record for every CDR3 protein. The table has hundreds of thousands of distinct CDR3 sequences, around 18% seen once. Specimen: PBMCs. Every receptor here comes from a human donor in good health (CMV status not recorded). Some clones in this sample may be carry-over from other donors' samples.

The V call is TRBV4-3, the J call TRBJ1-1; D is ambiguous. The CDR3 extends over 13 amino acids. Germline CDR1 and CDR2: LGHNA and YSLEER. Deletions cut 1 base from V and 4 bases from J, with 7 bases between. In DNA form, the CDR3 reads TGCGCCAGCAGCCAAGGCTGGAGCACTGAAGCTTTCTTT. Protein: CASSQGWSTEAFF.

This rearrangement joins TRBV15 to TRBJ2-7, with 7 bases fitting TRBD2. CDR1 and CDR2 (germline): LNHNV, YYDKDF (reference sequence). The CDR3 covers 17 residues. The junction had 11 bases not matched to a gene; V was cut back by 3 bases and J by 0 bases. The CDR3 region has the DNA TGTGCCACCAGCAGTAGGGAGGGCCGAGACTTCTCCTACGAGCAGTACTTC. It is translated as CATSSREGRDFSYEQYF.

The chain recombines TRBV28 with TRBJ2-1, with TRBD2 matching 10 bases. V shed 4 bases, J shed 2 bases, and the junction held 5 bases outside the gene matches. From germline, CDR1 is MDHEN and CDR2 SYDVKM. The CDR3 is 16 residues long. The DNA for the CDR3 is TGTGCCAGCAGTTCCCAAAGCGGGAGGGCCTACAATGAGCAGTTCTTC. It yields the protein CASSSQSGRAYNEQFF.

This clonotype was seen more than once but under ten times. The chain combines TRBV7-8 with TRBJ2-3; TRBD2 agrees at 11 bases. This CDR3 region has 15 residues. With V trimmed by 3 bases and J by 5 bases, 4 bases remained unmatched. In germline, CDR1 is SGHVS, CDR2 FQNEAQ. The CDR3: CASSLLAGGLDTQYF. The CDR3 nucleotides are TGTGCCAGCAGCTTGCTAGCGGGGGGACTAGATACGCAGTATTTT.

This clonotype was seen at least ten times. The V gene is TRBV7-2, the J gene TRBJ2-3, with 9 bases fitting TRBD2. The CDR3 contains 17 residues. Unmatched junction bases numbered 10, after V lost 3 bases and J lost 3 bases. CDR1 SGHTA and CDR2 FQGNSA come from the germline V gene. The CDR3 DNA reads as TGTGCCAGCAGCTTGTGGGGCGGGGGGGCCGAGACAGATACGCAGTATTTT. It yields the protein CASSLWGGGAETDTQYF.

Of note for this clonotype: A much larger clone differs from this one at a single base, so this may be a read error. The CDR3 bases are TGTGCCAGCAGCTCGGGACTAGCGGGATTAGATACGCAGTATTTT. This codes for CASSSGLAGLDTQYF. V usage is TRBV5-3 and J usage is TRBJ2-3; 13 nucleotides align to TRBD2. TRBV5-3 counts as an open reading frame of uncertain function. This CDR3 is 15 amino acids long.

This clonotype was observed a few times. The V and J genes are TRBV7-6 and TRBJ1-1; no firm D call. The CDR3 contains 12 residues. The ends were cut back, 6 bases at V and 1 base at J, with 6 bases in the middle. CDR1 SGHVS and CDR2 FNYEAQ come from the germline V gene. The CDR3 sequence: CASSHGNTEAFF. The CDR3 DNA sequence: TGTGCCAGCAGTCATGGGAACACTGAAGCTTTCTTT.

A word on this clonotype: The conserved phenylalanine or tryptophan is not found at the CDR3 terminus, so this likely reflects a read error. The chain carries TRBV6-5 and TRBJ2-7; 12 nucleotides align to TRBD2. Trimming removed 0 bases from V and 2 bases from J; junction bases left unmatched: 2. The CDR3 consists of 16 residues. Germline CDR1 is MNHEY and CDR2 is SVGAGI. CDR3 protein: CASSYSLAGGAYEQYL. The CDR3 nucleotides are TGTGCCAGCAGTTACTCACTAGCGGGAGGAGCCTACGAGCAGTACCTC.

This clonotype was recorded at least ten times. CDR3 coding DNA: TGTGCCAGCAGCTTACCTAGCGGGGGGGTAGTCTACGAGCAGTACTTC. As protein: CASSLPSGGVVYEQYF. The chain has TRBV7-2 and TRBJ2-7, with TRBD2 identical over 12 bases. The CDR3 runs 16 residues. V was pared by 2 bases and J by 3 bases, with 5 bases of the junction left unmatched. The germline V gene encodes CDR1 SGHTA and CDR2 FQGNSA.

This clonotype appeared many times. The V gene is TRBV7-9, the J gene TRBJ1-1; D ambiguous. Germline loops: CDR1 SEHNR, CDR2 FQNEAQ (reference sequence). This CDR3 contains 13 residues. Trimming left V 5 bases short and J 4 bases short, with 11 bases between. The CDR3 DNA follows: TGTGCCAGCAGCCCCCAGGTGGTCACTGAAGCTTTCTTT. It translates to CASSPQVVTEAFF.